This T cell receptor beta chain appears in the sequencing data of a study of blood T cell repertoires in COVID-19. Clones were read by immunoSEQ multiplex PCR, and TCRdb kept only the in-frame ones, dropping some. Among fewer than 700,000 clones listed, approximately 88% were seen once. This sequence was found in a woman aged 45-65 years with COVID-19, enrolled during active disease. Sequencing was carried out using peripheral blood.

This CDR3 is CATRGGVQQPQHF. CDR3 nucleotides: TGTGCCACCAGGGGGGGGGTACAACAGCCCCAGCATTTT. The rearrangement joins TRBV24-1 to TRBJ1-5; maybe TRBD1 (5 bases). Per the germline V gene, CDR1 is KGHDR and CDR2 is SFDVKD. The CDR3 totals 13 residues. V was clipped by 7 bases and J by 7 bases, with 13 bases between them.